This T cell receptor (beta chain) came from a study of graft-versus-host responses after intestinal transplantation. Measured with immunoSEQ multiplex PCR; TCRdb has only the in-frame clones, and not every one. This table holds around 43,000 clones, over 75% found once. V lost 3 bases and J 4 bases, leaving 15 bases between the germline ends. The CDR3 totals 15 residues. Per germline, CDR1 SGHTA and CDR2 FQGNSA. The receptor was isolated from a human patient who received an intestinal transplant, so some T cells may come from the graft donor. The specimen comprised PBMCs, sampled 524 days after transplant. The J gene is TRBJ1-1, the V gene TRBV7-2; possibly TRBD1 for D (6 bases). The CDR3 DNA follows: TGTGCCAGCAGCTTGTTCTCAGGGGATCCCACTGAAGCTTTCTTT. Its protein is CASSLFSGDPTEAFF.